This T cell receptor (beta chain) was captured by sequencing in a study of cytomegalovirus exposure and HLA in healthy donors. In the study overall: The 100 to 150 validation repertoires used the same platform as the 666 first-cohort repertoires, a later analysis reported.

Notes on the study in general: The classifier reportedly diagnosed cytomegalovirus status with high sensitivity and specificity. Most TCR sequences were rare, but some public TCRs occurred in many donors.

After removal of 2 bases from V and 4 bases from J, the junction contained 3 bases not matched to a gene. Germline CDR1 reads SNHLY; CDR2 reads FYNNEI. This CDR3 region has 14 residues. A note on this clone: Its specificity is not known.

Assay: immunoSEQ multiplex PCR; the TCRdb copy retains only in-frame clones and omits some. The top ten clones hold 0.78% of a sample with tens of thousands of clones, roughly 96% of them seen once. The source is a man younger than 30 in good health and CMV-seronegative. Sequenced: PBMCs. The rearrangement links TRBV2 to TRBJ2-5, with 8 nucleotides matching TRBD1. The CDR3 sequence: CASSEIRGPETQYF. The DNA of the CDR3 is TGTGCCAGCAGTGAAATCAGGGGGCCAGAGACCCAGTACTTC.